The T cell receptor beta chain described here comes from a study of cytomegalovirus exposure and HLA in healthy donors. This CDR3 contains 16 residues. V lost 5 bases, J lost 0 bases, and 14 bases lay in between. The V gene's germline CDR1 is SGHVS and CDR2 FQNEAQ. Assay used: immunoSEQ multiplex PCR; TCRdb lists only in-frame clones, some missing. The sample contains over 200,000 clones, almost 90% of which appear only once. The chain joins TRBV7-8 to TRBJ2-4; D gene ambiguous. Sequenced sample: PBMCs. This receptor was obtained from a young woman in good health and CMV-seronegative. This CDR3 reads CASSPRSSLAKNIQYF. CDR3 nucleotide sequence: TGTGCCAGCAGCCCCAGGTCGTCCCTAGCCAAAAACATTCAGTACTTC.